Each of the 13 T cell receptor beta chains below was sequenced from the same sample in a study of T cell responses to AZD1222 COVID-19 vaccine. Libraries were prepared by immunoSEQ multiplex PCR; TCRdb keeps only in-frame clonotypes and omits some of them. The sample carries 150,000 to 200,000 clones, around 87% recorded once. Here the sequenced sample was peripheral blood, taken on day 0 of AZD1222 vaccination. The receptors were sampled from an adult in good health.

The chain combines TRBV27 with TRBJ1-2, with TRBD1 identical over 11 bases. The germline V gene has CDR1 MNHEY and CDR2 SMNVEV (reference sequence). This CDR3 is built from 15 residues. The ends lost 2 bases at V and 11 bases at J; junction bases unmatched: 10. In DNA, the CDR3 is TGTGCCAGCAGTTTAAACCGAGGGACAGGGGGAAGGTACACCTTC. Protein: CASSLNRGTGGRYTF.

The gene calls are TRBV30 and TRBJ1-4; D gene uncertain. The ends were cut back, 3 bases at V and 8 bases at J, with 10 bases in the middle. The CDR3 is 12 amino acids. Looked up from germline, CDR1 is GTSNPN and CDR2 is SVGIG (reference sequence). CDR3 in amino acids: CAWRSWEEKLFF. In DNA form, the CDR3 reads TGTGCCTGGAGATCCTGGGAAGAAAAACTGTTTTTT.

Here the CDR3 reads CSVERASGRGDEQFF. The CDR3 bases are TGCAGCGTTGAAAGGGCTAGCGGGAGGGGGGATGAGCAGTTCTTC. This rearrangement joins TRBV29-1 to TRBJ2-1; 12 nucleotides match TRBD2. This CDR3 comprises 15 residues. V shed 2 bases, J shed 8 bases, and the junction held 7 bases outside the gene matches. Germline CDR1 SQVTM, CDR2 ANQGSEA.

The CDR3 loop is CASSLSTSISNQPQHF. CDR3 nucleotides: TGTGCCAGCAGTTTATCGACAAGTATAAGCAATCAGCCCCAGCATTTT. The chain carries TRBV28 and TRBJ1-5; D not certain. CDR1 and CDR2 (germline): MDHEN, SYDVKM. The V gene lost 1 base and the J gene lost 1 base, with 11 bases spanning the gap. The CDR3 consists of 16 residues.

The chain recombines TRBV19 with TRBJ1-2; 8 positions match TRBD1. Looked up from germline, CDR1 is LNHDA and CDR2 is SQIVND (reference sequence). The length of the CDR3 is 15 residues. Trimming at V came to 3 bases and at J to 2 bases, leaving 5 bases not matched to a gene. The CDR3 sequence is CASSIPTGENYGYTF. The CDR3 DNA reads as TGTGCCAGTAGTATCCCGACAGGGGAAAACTATGGCTACACCTTC. Variable domain in full (rest from reference TRBV19 and TRBJ1-2): DGGITQSPKYLFRKEGQNVTLSCEQNLNHDAMYWYRQDPGQGLRLIYYSQIVNDFQKGDIAEGYSVSREKKESFPLTVTSAQKNPTAFYLCASSIPTGENYGYTFGSGTRLTVV.

The V and J genes are TRBV28 and TRBJ1-4; 12 nucleotides agree with TRBD1. This CDR3 is 16 amino acids long. Germline V CDR1 and CDR2: MDHEN, SYDVKM. With 6 bases clipped from V and 1 base from J, the junction kept 3 bases outside the gene matches. CDR3 sequence (DNA): TGTGCCAGCAGGGGGGACAGGGGGCTAACTAATGAAAAACTGTTTTTT. It is translated as CASRGDRGLTNEKLFF.

The V gene is TRBV7-6, the J gene TRBJ1-3; TRBD1 matches at 9 bases. Looked up from germline, CDR1 is SGHVS and CDR2 is FNYEAQ. This CDR3 has 17 amino acids. Trimming took 1 base from V and 0 from J; bases not matched to a gene: 4. CDR3 bases: TGTGCCAGCAGCTTAGAGGGGACAGGGTTCTCTGGAAACACCATATATTTT. It yields the protein CASSLEGTGFSGNTIYF.

The chain combines TRBV3-1 (or the pseudogene TRBV3-2) with TRBJ1-2; 7 bases match TRBD1. The CDR3 loop spans 13 amino acids. From germline, CDR1 is LGHDT and CDR2 YNNKEL (reference sequence). V dropped 3 bases and J dropped 7; count of bases not matched to a gene: 5. The CDR3 bases are TGTGCCAGCAGCCAGTCTCGACAGGGTGGCTACACCTTC. This translates into CASSQSRQGGYTF.

The chain uses TRBV10-3 and TRBJ1-2, with D unclear. Germline CDR1 is ENHRY and CDR2 is SYGVKD. CDR3 length: 13 residues. Trimming cost V 4 bases and J 8 bases, with 14 bases left between them. This CDR3 reads CAISVREGEGYTF. The CDR3 coding sequence is TGTGCCATCAGTGTGCGGGAAGGAGAAGGCTACACCTTC.

The CDR3 here is CASSEYVYNSPLHF. In DNA form, the CDR3 reads TGTGCCAGCAGTGAATATGTTTATAATTCACCCCTCCACTTT. V is TRBV2 and J is TRBJ1-6, with D hard to call. The CDR3 is 14 amino acids. The V end lost 2 bases, the J end lost 4 bases, and 6 bases lay between the germline ends. Germline-derived CDR1 and CDR2 are SNHLY and FYNNEI.

The chain employs TRBV5-1 and TRBJ1-1; 9 positions match TRBD1. Trimming cost V 4 bases and J 9 bases; bases outside gene matches: 4. Germline CDR1 reads SGHRS; CDR2 reads YFSETQ. The CDR3 is made up of 12 amino acids. CDR3 residues: CASSRDRDKAFF. CDR3 coding DNA: TGCGCCAGCAGCAGGGACAGGGATAAAGCTTTCTTT. The variable domain in full, completed from reference TRBV5-1 and TRBJ1-1, reads KAGVTQTPRYLIKTRGQQVTLSCSPISGHRSVSWYQQTPGQGLQFLFEYFSETQRNKGNFPGRFSGRQFSNSRSEMNVSTLELGDSALYLCASSRDRDKAFFGQGTRLTVV.

The gene calls are TRBV6-5 and TRBJ1-1, with D perhaps matching TRBD1 (6 bases). The CDR3 extends over 15 amino acids. V shed 0 bases and J shed 4 bases, with 12 bases lying between them. Germline V CDR1 and CDR2: MNHEY, SVGAGI. The DNA of the CDR3 is TGTGCCAGCAGTTACTCTCGGCAGGGGATCACTGAAGCTTTCTTT. This codes for CASSYSRQGITEAFF.

The chain recombines TRBV27 with TRBJ1-5; 9 nucleotides agree with TRBD1. The ends lost 1 base at V and 2 bases at J; junction bases unmatched: 9. CDR1 and CDR2 from the germline V gene are MNHEY and SMNVEV (reference sequence). The CDR3 is 18 amino acids. CDR3 protein: CASSLWGQGRFGNQPQHF. As DNA, the CDR3 is TGTGCCAGCAGTTTATGGGGACAGGGTAGATTCGGCAATCAGCCCCAGCATTTT.